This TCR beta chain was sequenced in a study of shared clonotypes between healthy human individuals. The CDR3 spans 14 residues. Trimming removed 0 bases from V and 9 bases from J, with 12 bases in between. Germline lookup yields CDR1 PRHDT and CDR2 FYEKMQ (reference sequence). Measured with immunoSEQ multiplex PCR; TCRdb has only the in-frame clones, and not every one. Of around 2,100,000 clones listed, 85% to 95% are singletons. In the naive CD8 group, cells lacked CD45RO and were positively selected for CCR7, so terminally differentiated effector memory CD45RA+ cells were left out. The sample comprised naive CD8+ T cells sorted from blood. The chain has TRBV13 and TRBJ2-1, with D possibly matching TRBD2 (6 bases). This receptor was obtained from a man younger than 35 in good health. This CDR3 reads CASSLGPAGVEQFF. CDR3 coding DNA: TGTGCCAGCAGCTTAGGCCCAGCGGGCGTTGAGCAGTTCTTC.